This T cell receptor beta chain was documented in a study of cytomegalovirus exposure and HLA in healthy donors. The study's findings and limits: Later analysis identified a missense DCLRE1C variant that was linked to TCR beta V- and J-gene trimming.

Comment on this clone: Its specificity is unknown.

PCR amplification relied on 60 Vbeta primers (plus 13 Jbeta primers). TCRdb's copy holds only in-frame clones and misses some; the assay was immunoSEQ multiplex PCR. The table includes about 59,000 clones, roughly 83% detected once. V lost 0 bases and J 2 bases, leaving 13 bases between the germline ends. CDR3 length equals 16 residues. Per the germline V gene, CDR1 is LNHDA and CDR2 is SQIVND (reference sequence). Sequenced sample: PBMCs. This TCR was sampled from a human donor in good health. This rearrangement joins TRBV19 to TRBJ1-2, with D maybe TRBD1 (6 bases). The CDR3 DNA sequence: TGTGCCAGTAGTATAGACCGTACGGGACAAAACTATGGCTACACCTTC. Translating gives CASSIDRTGQNYGYTF.